This TCR beta chain was observed in a study of T-cell reconstitution after alpha-beta-depleted transplantation in children. The TCRbeta library incorporated unique molecular identifiers. From the PCR reads, TCRdb called clonotypes with MiXCR, one entry per CDR3 protein. Found here are about 980,000 distinct CDR3 sequences, roughly 29% of them singletons; the top ten hold about 28%. This CDR3 spans 14 amino acids. V gave up 0 bases and J gave up 3 bases, with 8 bases separating them. The germline V gene encodes CDR1 ENHRY and CDR2 SYGVKD. V and J are TRBV10-3 and TRBJ1-1; the D is unclear. The origin of this receptor is a boy younger than two who had a stem cell transplant for SCID, so the T cells may come from the graft donor. Sequencing was performed on PBMCs, mostly from graft donor cells, taken 360 days after TCRalphabeta/CD19-depleted stem cell transplant. This CDR3 reads CAISESRADTEAFF. In nucleotides, the CDR3 is TGTGCCATCAGTGAGTCACGGGCAGACACTGAAGCTTTCTTT.